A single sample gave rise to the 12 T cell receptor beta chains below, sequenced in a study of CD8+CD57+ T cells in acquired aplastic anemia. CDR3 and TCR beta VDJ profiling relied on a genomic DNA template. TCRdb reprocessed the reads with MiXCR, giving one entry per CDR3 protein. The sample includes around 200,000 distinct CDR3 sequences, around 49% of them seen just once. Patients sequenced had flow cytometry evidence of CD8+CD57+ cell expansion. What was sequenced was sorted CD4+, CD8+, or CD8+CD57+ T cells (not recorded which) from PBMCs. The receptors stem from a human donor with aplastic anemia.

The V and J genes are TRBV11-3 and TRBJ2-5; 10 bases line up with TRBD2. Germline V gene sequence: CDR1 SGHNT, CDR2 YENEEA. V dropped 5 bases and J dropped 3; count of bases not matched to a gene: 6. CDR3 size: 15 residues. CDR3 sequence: CASSLNLAGEETQYF. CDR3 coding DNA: TGTGCCAGCAGCCTTAATCTAGCGGGGGAAGAGACCCAGTACTTC.

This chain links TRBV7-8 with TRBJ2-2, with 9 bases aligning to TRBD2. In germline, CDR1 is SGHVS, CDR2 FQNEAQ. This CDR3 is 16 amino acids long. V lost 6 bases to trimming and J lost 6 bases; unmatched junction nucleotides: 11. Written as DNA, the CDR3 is TGTGCCAGCAGTAGAGCGGGGGGCGGTTTGCCCGGGGAGCTGTTTTTT. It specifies CASSRAGGGLPGELFF.

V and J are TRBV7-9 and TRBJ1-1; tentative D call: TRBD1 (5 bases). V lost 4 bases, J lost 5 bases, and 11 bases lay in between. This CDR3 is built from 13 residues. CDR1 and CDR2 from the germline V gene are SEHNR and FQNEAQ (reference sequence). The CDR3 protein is CASSSPSGTEAFF. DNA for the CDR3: TGTGCCAGCAGCTCACCGTCAGGGACTGAAGCTTTCTTT.

DNA of the CDR3: TGTGCCAGCAGCTTCGGGGGCGCGGGCGAGCAGTACTTC. It is translated as CASSFGGAGEQYF. The gene calls are TRBV7-9 and TRBJ2-7; D possibly matches TRBD1 or TRBD2 (6 bases each). Trimming shortened V by 3 bases and J by 6 bases, and 12 bases separated the two germline ends. The CDR3 loop spans 13 amino acids. CDR1 is SEHNR, CDR2 FQNEAQ, per germline (reference sequence).

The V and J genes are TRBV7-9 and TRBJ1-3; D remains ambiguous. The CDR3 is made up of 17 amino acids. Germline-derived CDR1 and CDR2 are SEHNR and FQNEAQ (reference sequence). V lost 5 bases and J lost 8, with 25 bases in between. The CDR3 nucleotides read TGTGCCAGCAGCGGTACCGTCCGCGGCCTCTATGGCTACACCATATATTTT. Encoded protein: CASSGTVRGLYGYTIYF. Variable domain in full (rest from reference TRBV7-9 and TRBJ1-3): DTGVSQNPRHKITKRGQNVTFRCDPISEHNRLYWYRQTLGQGPEFLTYFQNEAQLEKSRLLSDRFSAERPKGSFSTLEIQRTEQGDSAMYLCASSGTVRGLYGYTIYFGEGSWLTVV.

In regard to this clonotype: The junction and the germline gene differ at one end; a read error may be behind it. The CDR3 coding sequence is TGTGCCAGCAGTCCCGAGGGGCGGGAGGAGACCCAACACTTC. Residues: CASSPEGREETQHF. V and J are TRBV7-3 and TRBJ2-5; TRBD2 matches 8 bases. Germline CDR1 reads SGHTA; CDR2 reads FQGTGA. The CDR3 covers 14 residues.

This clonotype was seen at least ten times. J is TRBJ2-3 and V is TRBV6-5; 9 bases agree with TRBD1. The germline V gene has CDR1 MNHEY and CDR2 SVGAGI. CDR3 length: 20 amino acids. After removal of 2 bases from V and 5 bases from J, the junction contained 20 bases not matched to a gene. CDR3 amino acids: CASSYADYRIRDRVRDTQYF. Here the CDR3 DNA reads TGTGCCAGCAGTTACGCGGACTACCGAATTCGGGACAGGGTACGAGATACGCAGTATTTT.

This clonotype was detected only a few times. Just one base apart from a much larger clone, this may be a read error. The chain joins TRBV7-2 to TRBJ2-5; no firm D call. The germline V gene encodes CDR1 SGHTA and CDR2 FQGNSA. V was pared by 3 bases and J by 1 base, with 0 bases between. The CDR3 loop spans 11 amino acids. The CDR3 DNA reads TGTGCCAGCAGCTTCCAAGAGACCCAGTACTTC. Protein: CASSFQETQYF.

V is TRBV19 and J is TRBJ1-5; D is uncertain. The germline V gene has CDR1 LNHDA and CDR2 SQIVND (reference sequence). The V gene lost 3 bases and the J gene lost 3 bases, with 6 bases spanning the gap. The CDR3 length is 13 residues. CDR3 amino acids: CASSIRFNQPQHF. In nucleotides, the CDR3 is TGTGCCAGTAGTATTAGATTCAATCAGCCCCAGCATTTT.

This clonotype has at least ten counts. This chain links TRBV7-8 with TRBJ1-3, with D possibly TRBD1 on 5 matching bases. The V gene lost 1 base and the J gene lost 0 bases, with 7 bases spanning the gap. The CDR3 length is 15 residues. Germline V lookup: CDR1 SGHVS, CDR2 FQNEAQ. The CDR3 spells CASSLGQTSGNTIYF. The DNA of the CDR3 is TGTGCCAGCAGCTTAGGACAGACCTCTGGAAACACCATATATTTT.

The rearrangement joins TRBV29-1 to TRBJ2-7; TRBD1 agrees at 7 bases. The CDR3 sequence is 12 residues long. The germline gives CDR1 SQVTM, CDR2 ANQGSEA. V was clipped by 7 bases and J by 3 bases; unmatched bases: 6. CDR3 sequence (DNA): TGCAGCGCCGGGAACAGGGGCTACGAGCAGTACTTC. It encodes CSAGNRGYEQYF.

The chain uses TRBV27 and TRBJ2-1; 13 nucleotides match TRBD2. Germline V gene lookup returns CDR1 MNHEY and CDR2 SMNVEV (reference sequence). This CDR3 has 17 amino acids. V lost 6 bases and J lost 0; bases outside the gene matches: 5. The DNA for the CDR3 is TGTGCCAGCAGCGGACTAGCGGGGGCCCGCTCCTACAATGAGCAGTTCTTC. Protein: CASSGLAGARSYNEQFF.